The next 17 T cell receptor beta chains were all read from a single sample in a study of cytomegalovirus exposure and HLA in healthy donors. TCRdb's copy holds only in-frame clones and misses some; the assay was immunoSEQ multiplex PCR. The sample lists approximately 90,000 clones; about 96% were seen once. Sample: PBMCs. These receptor sequences come from a man younger than 35 in good health and CMV-seronegative.

V and J are TRBV10-1 and TRBJ2-1, with 7 bases lining up with TRBD2. In germline, CDR1 is WNHNN, CDR2 SYGVQD (reference sequence). The CDR3 has 18 residues. V was clipped by 1 base and J by 0 bases; unmatched bases: 9. DNA of the CDR3: TGCGCCAGCAGTGAGTGGGGGACTACGGAGAGCTCCTACAATGAGCAGTTCTTC. This encodes CASSEWGTTESSYNEQFF.

The chain links TRBV4-1 to TRBJ2-5; 9 nucleotides agree with TRBD2. In germline, CDR1 is MGHRA, CDR2 YSYEKL. J was trimmed by 2 bases and V by 2 bases; bases with no gene match: 3. The length of the CDR3 is 15 residues. CDR3 sequence: CASSQLTSGQETQYF. The CDR3 nucleotides are TGCGCCAGCAGCCAACTGACTAGCGGACAAGAGACCCAGTACTTC.

V gene TRBV9 combines with J gene TRBJ2-2, with 8 nucleotides matching TRBD2. The J segment lost 2 bases and the V segment lost 3 bases, leaving 6 bases of the junction unmatched. This CDR3 has 16 residues. CDR1 is SGDLS, CDR2 YYNGEE, per germline. The CDR3 nucleotides are TGTGCCAGCAGCGCTATGGGACTAGTAAACACCGGGGAGCTGTTTTTT. Protein: CASSAMGLVNTGELFF. The full variable domain, with the rest looked up from reference TRBV9 and TRBJ2-2, is DSGVTQTPKHLITATGQRVTLRCSPRSGDLSVYWYQQSLDQGLQFLIQYYNGEERAKGNILERFSAQQFPDLHSELNLSSLELGDSALYFCASSAMGLVNTGELFFGEGSRLTVL.

The chain recombines TRBV7-2 with TRBJ2-2, with unresolved D. The germline V gene encodes CDR1 SGHTA and CDR2 FQGNSA. CDR3 length equals 14 residues. The V end lost 0 bases, the J end lost 5 bases, and 7 bases lay between the germline ends. The CDR3 DNA follows: TGTGCCAGCAGCTTAGCACAGTATACCGGGGAGCTGTTTTTT. Translated, it gives CASSLAQYTGELFF.

Only one count was recorded for this clone. The chain carries TRBV2 and TRBJ2-1, with 13 bases matching TRBD2. Germline V gene sequence: CDR1 SNHLY, CDR2 FYNNEI. With V trimmed by 6 bases and J by 9 bases, 11 bases remained unmatched. The CDR3 length is 16 residues. The DNA of the CDR3 is TGTGCCAGCAGCCTTCCCACTAGCGGGAGGGAAGTTGAGCAGTTCTTC. It codes for CASSLPTSGREVEQFF.

V usage is TRBV28 and J usage is TRBJ1-2, with 12 bases that match TRBD1. The germline CDR1 and CDR2 sequences are MDHEN and SYDVKM. J was trimmed by 8 bases and V by 8 bases; bases with no gene match: 3. CDR3 length: 12 residues. CDR3 residues: CASGDRGQGYTF. CDR3 DNA sequence: TGTGCCAGCGGGGACAGGGGGCAGGGCTACACCTTC.

J is TRBJ1-2 and V is TRBV11-2; D uncertain. The CDR3 consists of 13 residues. Germline assignment: CDR1 SGHAT and CDR2 FQNNGV. The V end was cut by 1 base, the J end by 7 bases, with 10 bases between. CDR3 in DNA: TGTGCCAGCAGCTTAGCCCCTTGGAGTGGCTACACCTTC. Its protein product is CASSLAPWSGYTF. Based on the CDR3 plus reference TRBV11-2 and TRBJ1-2, the full variable domain is EAGVAQSPRYKIIEKRQSVAFWCNPISGHATLYWYQQILGQGPKLLIQFQNNGVVDDSQLPKDRFSAERLKGVDSTLKIQPAKLEDSAVYLCASSLAPWSGYTFGSGTRLTVV.

V and J are TRBV19 and TRBJ1-1, with 9 bases lining up with TRBD1. V was pared by 7 bases and J by 0 bases, with 15 bases of the junction left unmatched. CDR3 length equals 18 residues. Germline V gives CDR1 LNHDA, CDR2 SQIVND (reference sequence). The CDR3 here is CASTKKTGGAIMNTEAFF. The CDR3 coding sequence is TGTGCCAGTACCAAAAAAACAGGGGGCGCGATAATGAACACTGAAGCTTTCTTT.

The chain links TRBV28 to TRBJ1-4; the D is unclear. CDR1 and CDR2 (germline): MDHEN, SYDVKM. The V end was cut by 3 bases, the J end by 6 bases, with 11 bases between. The CDR3 is 14 amino acids. The CDR3 region has the DNA TGTGCCAGCAGTTTTTCGGGGAAGGATGAAAAACTGTTTTTT. It specifies CASSFSGKDEKLFF.

The CDR3 loop is CASRDTSTDTQYF. CDR3 DNA sequence: TGCGCCAGCCGAGACACTAGCACAGATACGCAGTATTTT. V usage is TRBV4-1 and J usage is TRBJ2-3; no reliable D call. This CDR3 comprises 13 residues. V gave up 8 bases and J gave up 0 bases, with 9 bases separating them. Germline CDR1 and CDR2: MGHRA and YSYEKL.

The chain is built from TRBV19 and TRBJ1-3, with D possibly matching TRBD1 (5 bases). This CDR3 contains 14 residues. The germline V gene has CDR1 LNHDA and CDR2 SQIVND (reference sequence). Trimming stripped 6 bases from V and 3 bases from J, with 12 bases between. The CDR3 coding sequence is TGTGCCAGTAGGAGCGGGGGTGATGGAAACACCATATATTTT. Its protein product is CASRSGGDGNTIYF.

This clone occurred a few times. This chain uses TRBV29-1 with TRBJ2-1; TRBD1 aligns across 7 bases. The CDR3 consists of 12 residues. CDR1 is SQVTM and CDR2 is ANQGSEA in the germline V gene. V dropped 8 bases and J dropped 4; count of bases not matched to a gene: 5. CDR3 amino acids: CSLSTGYNEQFF. CDR3 coding DNA: TGCAGCCTCTCGACAGGGTACAATGAGCAGTTCTTC.

The rearrangement joins TRBV2 to TRBJ1-4, with D possibly TRBD1 on 5 matching bases. CDR3 length: 17 residues. Germline CDR1 reads SNHLY; CDR2 reads FYNNEI. V shed 6 bases and J shed 4 bases, with 21 bases lying between them. The CDR3 loop is CASRAYSWGADNEKLFF. The CDR3 DNA reads as TGTGCCAGCAGAGCTTATTCCTGGGGCGCGGATAATGAAAAACTGTTTTTT.

In DNA, the CDR3 is TGTGCCAGCAGTTTCGGGACGGACAGGTTGGACATTCAGTACTTC. This sequence encodes CASSFGTDRLDIQYF. The V call is TRBV27, the J call TRBJ2-4; TRBD1 matches 7 bases. This CDR3 has 15 residues. The V gene's germline CDR1 is MNHEY and CDR2 SMNVEV (reference sequence). V lost 3 bases, J lost 8 bases, and 10 bases stayed unmatched.

The chain is built from TRBV7-9 and TRBJ2-1; 7 nucleotides match TRBD1. J gave up 5 bases and V 5 bases, and 6 bases lay outside the gene matches. The CDR3 runs 14 residues. The germline gives CDR1 SEHNR, CDR2 FQNEAQ (reference sequence). CDR3 in DNA: TGTGCCAGCAGCCTCGGACAGGTCGACAATGAGCAGTTCTTC. This gives the protein CASSLGQVDNEQFF.

The chain joins TRBV7-2 to TRBJ1-2; D call uncertain. The CDR3 consists of 16 residues. The V end lost 2 bases, the J end lost 7 bases, and 20 bases lay between the germline ends. Germline V lookup: CDR1 SGHTA, CDR2 FQGNSA. The CDR3 bases are TGTGCCAGCAGCTTATCGTCGGTCGGAGGGCCTTCTGGCTACACCTTC. This codes for CASSLSSVGGPSGYTF. The full variable domain, its missing parts supplied by reference TRBV7-2 and TRBJ1-2, is GAGVSQSPSNKVTEKGKDVELRCDPISGHTALYWYRQSLGQGLEFLIYFQGNSAPDKSGLPSDRFSAERTGGSVSTLTIQRTQQEDSAVYLCASSLSSVGGPSGYTFGSGTRLTVV.

The V and J genes are TRBV9 and TRBJ2-1, with 13 bases identical to TRBD2. The junction had 3 bases not matched to a gene; V was cut back by 4 bases and J by 5 bases. This CDR3 contains 15 residues. The germline V gene encodes CDR1 SGDLS and CDR2 YYNGEE. The CDR3 bases are TGTGCCAGCAGCTCGGGACTAGCGGGAAACAATGAGCAGTTCTTC. As protein: CASSSGLAGNNEQFF.